The 22 T cell receptor beta chains reported below all come from one sample, sequenced in a study of blood T cell repertoires in COVID-19. Clones were read by immunoSEQ multiplex PCR, and TCRdb kept only the in-frame ones, dropping some. The table lists a few hundred thousand clones, 85% to 90% of them singletons, with about 4.5% in the top ten. Material for sequencing was peripheral blood. These receptors came from a man aged 50 to 60 with acute or convalescent COVID-19.

The chain joins TRBV6-6 to TRBJ1-4, with no clear D. Between the trimmed V and J ends, which lost 5 bases and 5 bases, there was a span of 18 bases. Germline loops: CDR1 MNHNY, CDR2 SVGAGI (reference sequence). CDR3 length equals 16 residues. The CDR3 bases are TGTGCCAGCAGTCTACGGGTCACGGGGAAGAATGAAAAACTGTTTTTT. As protein: CASSLRVTGKNEKLFF.

The genes are TRBV7-2 and TRBJ1-1, with D unclear. V was trimmed by 3 bases and J by 3 bases, leaving 8 bases between them. Germline assignment: CDR1 SGHTA and CDR2 FQGNSA. The CDR3 is made up of 13 amino acids. CDR3 loop: CASSLRLDTEAFF. CDR3 coding DNA: TGTGCCAGCAGCTTGCGGTTGGACACTGAAGCTTTCTTT.

As DNA, the CDR3 is TGTGCCAGTAGTATTGTGGCGGGGGGGCCTATTGAGCAGTTCTTC. As protein: CASSIVAGGPIEQFF. The genes are TRBV19 and TRBJ2-1; 9 bases align to TRBD2. This CDR3 region has 15 residues. Germline V gene sequence: CDR1 LNHDA, CDR2 SQIVND (reference sequence). V lost 3 bases to trimming and J lost 9 bases; unmatched junction nucleotides: 9.

The chain couples TRBV13 to TRBJ2-7, with TRBD2 matching over 13 bases. The CDR3 has 17 amino acids. Germline CDR1 and CDR2: PRHDT and FYEKMQ (reference sequence). V dropped 7 bases and J dropped 3; count of bases not matched to a gene: 12. The CDR3 loop reads CASTLGLAGAPGYEQYF. The CDR3 DNA follows: TGTGCCAGCACCCTCGGACTAGCGGGGGCCCCAGGCTACGAGCAGTACTTC.

This sequence joins TRBV10-3 and TRBJ1-2; maybe TRBD1 (5 bases). The germline CDR1 and CDR2 sequences are ENHRY and SYGVKD. Between the trimmed V and J ends, which lost 2 bases and 10 bases, there was a span of 8 bases. The CDR3 loop spans 11 amino acids. CDR3 in DNA: TGTGCCATCAGTGAGCAGGGCCCCTACACCTTC. It yields the protein CAISEQGPYTF.

A few counts support this clone. As DNA, the CDR3 is TGTGCCAGCAGTGAAGCTCGGTTGAACACTGAAGCTTTCTTT. Translated, it gives CASSEARLNTEAFF. V and J are TRBV6-1 and TRBJ1-1; D uncertain. This CDR3 contains 14 residues. CDR1 and CDR2 (germline): MNHNS, SASEGT. Trimming took 0 bases from V and 0 from J, leaving 5 bases between them.

The chain recombines TRBV10-2 with TRBJ2-3; tentative D call: TRBD1 (6 bases). Trimming shortened V by 6 bases and J by 2 bases, and 18 bases separated the two germline ends. Germline CDR1 is WSHSY and CDR2 is SAAADI. The CDR3 loop spans 16 amino acids. The CDR3 region is CASRGFGGPSTDTQYF. CDR3 in DNA: TGCGCCAGCAGGGGCTTTGGGGGCCCATCCACAGATACGCAGTATTTT.

This clone was picked up one time. V gene TRBV19 combines with J gene TRBJ2-4; no clear D. CDR1 is LNHDA, CDR2 SQIVND, per germline (reference sequence). Trimming shortened V by 6 bases and J by 4 bases, and 4 bases separated the two germline ends. The CDR3 sequence is 11 residues long. For the CDR3, the DNA is TGTGCCAGTAGACAGAAAAACATTCAGTACTTC. Its translation: CASRQKNIQYF.

The chain links TRBV18 to TRBJ2-1, with 9 bases lining up with TRBD1. CDR3 length: 16 residues. The V gene end was trimmed by 1 base and the J gene end by 4 bases; junction bases not matched to a gene: 5. Looked up from germline, CDR1 is KGHSH and CDR2 is LQKENI. The CDR3 nucleotides are TGTGCCAGCTCACCACAGGAACAGGGGGCTTACAATGAGCAGTTCTTC. Amino acids: CASSPQEQGAYNEQFF.

This clone came up a few times. The rearrangement joins TRBV6-5 to TRBJ2-2; 10 bases agree with TRBD2. The CDR3 is 15 residues long. J gave up 4 bases and V 5 bases, and 4 bases lay outside the gene matches. From germline, CDR1 is MNHEY and CDR2 SVGAGI. Here the CDR3 reads CASSSGGAATGELFF. In nucleotides, the CDR3 is TGTGCCAGCAGTAGCGGGGGGGCTGCCACCGGGGAGCTGTTTTTT.

The rearrangement uses TRBV4-1 and TRBJ1-2, with TRBD1 as a possible D gene (5 bases). Trimming shortened V by 2 bases and J by 0 bases, and 10 bases separated the two germline ends. There are 15 residues in the CDR3. Germline V lookup: CDR1 MGHRA, CDR2 YSYEKL. CDR3 region: CASSQSDRPNYGYTF. In DNA form, the CDR3 reads TGCGCCAGCAGCCAAAGCGACAGACCTAACTATGGCTACACCTTC.

This chain joins TRBV3-1 (or the pseudogene TRBV3-2) and TRBJ1-1; TRBD1 agrees at 10 bases. The CDR3 contains 15 residues. Germline lookup yields CDR1 LGHDT and CDR2 YNNKEL (reference sequence). Trimming removed 3 bases from V and 4 bases from J; junction bases left unmatched: 5. CDR3 in amino acids: CASSHPGTGVTEAFF. The CDR3 DNA sequence: TGTGCCAGCAGCCATCCCGGGACAGGGGTCACTGAAGCTTTCTTT.

The CDR3 protein is CASSLIGQGAINEQFF. The CDR3 DNA follows: TGTGCCAGCAGCTTGATCGGACAGGGGGCTATCAATGAGCAGTTCTTC. V gene TRBV5-6 combines with J gene TRBJ2-1, with 11 bases lining up with TRBD1. The CDR3 loop spans 16 amino acids. The trim removed 1 base at V and 6 bases at J, leaving 6 bases unmatched. Germline V gives CDR1 SGHDT, CDR2 YYEEEE.

This clone has just one count. The chain joins TRBV7-9 to TRBJ1-1, with D possibly being TRBD1 (5 bases). V was cut by 5 bases and J by 1 base, with 17 bases left in between. The CDR3 sequence is 16 residues long. The V gene's germline CDR1 is SEHNR and CDR2 FQNEAQ (reference sequence). The CDR3 sequence is CASSPRGDRRNTEAFF. CDR3 DNA sequence: TGTGCCAGCAGCCCCCGCGGGGACCGACGGAACACTGAAGCTTTCTTT.

This chain uses TRBV19 with TRBJ1-2, with TRBD1 matching 7 bases. After removal of 7 bases from V and 2 bases from J, the junction contained 7 bases not matched to a gene. This CDR3 contains 14 residues. Germline V gene lookup returns CDR1 LNHDA and CDR2 SQIVND (reference sequence). This chain's CDR3 is CASTTATGNYGYTF. The CDR3 region has the DNA TGTGCCAGTACTACCGCGACAGGGAACTATGGCTACACCTTC.

This clone appeared a few times. The CDR3 DNA sequence: TGTGCCAGCAGCTTGTTAGGGGGCGGCGATCAGCCCCAGCATTTT. This encodes CASSLLGGGDQPQHF. The V call is TRBV11-2, the J call TRBJ1-5; 7 nucleotides agree with TRBD1. The CDR3 is made up of 15 amino acids. Unmatched junction bases numbered 7, after V lost 3 bases and J lost 5 bases. Germline CDR1 SGHAT, CDR2 FQNNGV.

CDR3 sequence: CASSPGLTNTEAFF. DNA for the CDR3: TGTGCCAGCAGCCCGGGACTTACGAACACTGAAGCTTTCTTT. The V call is TRBV3-1 (or the pseudogene TRBV3-2), the J call TRBJ1-1; D might be TRBD1 (5 bases). Germline loops: CDR1 LGHDT, CDR2 YNNKEL (reference sequence). V shed 4 bases and J shed 1 base, with 10 bases lying between them. The CDR3 runs to 14 residues.

This chain links TRBV9 with TRBJ2-5; 9 nucleotides line up with TRBD1. The CDR3 is made up of 15 amino acids. The germline gives CDR1 SGDLS, CDR2 YYNGEE. V shed 4 bases and J 5 bases; nucleotides not matched to a gene: 9. CDR3 residues: CASSFRDRAGETQYF. CDR3 DNA: TGTGCCAGCAGCTTCCGGGACAGGGCTGGGGAGACCCAGTACTTC.

The sample holds one count of this clone. The CDR3 region has the DNA TGCGCCAGCTCCCGGCGACAGGGCTACGAGCAGTACTTC. Translation gives CASSRRQGYEQYF. The genes are TRBV5-1 and TRBJ2-7; TRBD1 agrees at 7 bases. CDR1 is SGHRS, CDR2 YFSETQ, per germline. The CDR3 is made up of 13 amino acids. V was clipped by 7 bases and J by 3 bases; unmatched bases: 7.

The chain employs TRBV7-8 and TRBJ1-1; 8 bases are a match to TRBD1. Germline CDR1 reads SGHVS; CDR2 reads FQNEAQ. V gave up 5 bases and J gave up 0 bases; unmatched junction bases: 5. The CDR3 has 15 residues. CDR3 amino acids: CASSRQGSLNTEAFF. The CDR3 coding sequence is TGTGCCAGCAGCCGACAGGGGTCCCTGAACACTGAAGCTTTCTTT.

V is TRBV11-2 and J is TRBJ2-5; 8 positions agree with TRBD2. CDR1 SGHAT and CDR2 FQNNGV come from the germline V gene. V lost 4 bases, J lost 9 bases, and 13 bases stayed unmatched. The CDR3 extends over 15 amino acids. CDR3 sequence: CASSSYGGGERAQYF. CDR3 DNA sequence: TGTGCCAGCAGCTCTTACGGGGGGGGAGAGCGGGCCCAGTACTTC. Supplemented by reference TRBV11-2 and TRBJ2-5, the full variable domain reads EAGVAQSPRYKIIEKRQSVAFWCNPISGHATLYWYQQILGQGPKLLIQFQNNGVVDDSQLPKDRFSAERLKGVDSTLKIQPAKLEDSAVYLCASSSYGGGERAQYFGPGTRLLVL.

The chain combines TRBV7-2 with TRBJ1-1; D gene unclear. This CDR3 region has 16 residues. V dropped 1 base and J dropped 8 bases, with 20 bases sitting between them. In germline, CDR1 is SGHTA, CDR2 FQGNSA. This CDR3 is CASSLDARQLYGEAFF. The CDR3 nucleotides are TGTGCCAGCAGCTTAGACGCTAGGCAGCTATACGGGGAAGCTTTCTTT.